These 24 T cell receptor beta chains were sequenced from one sample in a study of blood T cell repertoires in COVID-19. Repertoires were generated with immunoSEQ multiplex PCR, while TCRdb's copy carries only in-frame clones and drops some. The table includes under 170,000 clones, approximately 83% detected once. Sequencing was carried out using peripheral blood. Receptors were obtained from a man aged 70 or older with acute or convalescent COVID-19.

In this sample, this clone turned up once. The J gene is TRBJ2-7, the V gene TRBV6-2 or TRBV6-3; no firm D call. The V end was cut by 4 bases, the J end by 0 bases, with 10 bases between. In germline, CDR1 is MNHEY, CDR2 SVGEGT. The CDR3 is 14 residues long. The CDR3 spells CASSLTRSSYEQYF. The CDR3 coding sequence is TGTGCCAGCAGTTTAACTCGTAGCTCCTACGAGCAGTACTTC.

The J gene is TRBJ1-4, the V gene TRBV5-1; 9 bases line up with TRBD1. Germline CDR1 reads SGHRS; CDR2 reads YFSETQ. Unmatched junction bases numbered 8, after V lost 3 bases and J lost 5 bases. The CDR3 length is 16 residues. This CDR3 reads CASSSPGQGPNEKLFF. In DNA form, the CDR3 reads TGCGCCAGCAGCTCCCCGGGACAGGGTCCAAATGAAAAACTGTTTTTT.

This chain connects TRBV28 to TRBJ1-2, with D possibly matching TRBD1 (6 bases). The V gene's germline CDR1 is MDHEN and CDR2 SYDVKM. CDR3 length: 15 residues. V lost 11 bases and J 0 bases, leaving 19 bases between the germline ends. The CDR3 protein is CALAGPRGSNYGYTF. CDR3 sequence (DNA): TGTGCCCTTGCGGGCCCTAGGGGGTCTAACTATGGCTACACCTTC.

J is TRBJ1-1 and V is TRBV28; D gene ambiguous. Trimming cost V 6 bases and J 0 bases, with 11 bases left between them. This CDR3 has 14 amino acids. Germline values: CDR1 MDHEN, CDR2 SYDVKM. This CDR3 is CASRPFDMNTEAFF. In DNA, the CDR3 is TGTGCCAGCAGACCGTTTGACATGAACACTGAAGCTTTCTTT.

The chain couples TRBV15 to TRBJ2-7; 7 nucleotides match TRBD1. The CDR3 contains 13 residues. V shed 9 bases and J 2 bases; nucleotides not matched to a gene: 7. The germline V gene encodes CDR1 LNHNV and CDR2 YYDKDF (reference sequence). CDR3 sequence (DNA): TGTGCCACGTCGACAGGGCTGGCCTACGAGCAGTACTTC. It translates to CATSTGLAYEQYF. Variable domain in full (rest from reference TRBV15 and TRBJ2-7): DAMVIQNPRYQVTQFGKPVTLSCSQTLNHNVMYWYQQKSSQAPKLLFHYYDKDFNNEADTPDNFQSRRPNTSFCFLDIRSPGLGDTAMYLCATSTGLAYEQYFGPGTRLTVT.

This rearrangement joins TRBV9 to TRBJ1-2; no definite D call. CDR1 is SGDLS, CDR2 YYNGEE, per germline. Between the trimmed V and J ends, which lost 0 bases and 8 bases, there was a span of 17 bases. The CDR3 extends over 15 amino acids. Here the CDR3 reads CASSVEEGLKGGYTF. The DNA for the CDR3 is TGTGCCAGCAGCGTAGAAGAGGGATTAAAGGGCGGCTACACCTTC.

This clone was found once. The chain is built from TRBV9 and TRBJ2-1; 13 nucleotides line up with TRBD2. V shed 4 bases and J 6 bases; nucleotides not matched to a gene: 7. Germline values: CDR1 SGDLS, CDR2 YYNGEE. There are 16 residues in the CDR3. CDR3 sequence reads: CASSPTSGRVSNEQFF. The CDR3 DNA reads TGTGCCAGCAGCCCTACTAGCGGGAGGGTCTCCAATGAGCAGTTCTTC.

The chain couples TRBV7-9 to TRBJ2-3; 8 bases map to TRBD2. V was pared by 5 bases and J by 1 base, with 11 bases of the junction left unmatched. The CDR3 totals 17 residues. The germline CDR1 and CDR2 sequences are SEHNR and FQNEAQ (reference sequence). In nucleotides, the CDR3 is TGTGCCAGCAGCCCACGAACCCCGACTAGCGGCACAGATACGCAGTATTTT. Its protein product is CASSPRTPTSGTDTQYF.

This clone was seen once. V and J are TRBV5-1 and TRBJ2-1; 10 nucleotides agree with TRBD2. The CDR3 totals 14 residues. Germline lookup yields CDR1 SGHRS and CDR2 YFSETQ. After removal of 4 bases from V and 7 bases from J, the junction contained 5 bases not matched to a gene. Here the CDR3 reads CASSPAGLANEQFF. In nucleotides, the CDR3 is TGCGCCAGCAGCCCTGCGGGACTAGCGAATGAGCAGTTCTTC. Looking up the rest from reference TRBV5-1 and TRBJ2-1 gives the full variable domain: KAGVTQTPRYLIKTRGQQVTLSCSPISGHRSVSWYQQTPGQGLQFLFEYFSETQRNKGNFPGRFSGRQFSNSRSEMNVSTLELGDSALYLCASSPAGLANEQFFGPGTRLTVL.

The V call is TRBV4-3, the J call TRBJ2-3, with TRBD2 identical over 13 bases. The V and J ends lost 3 bases and 7 bases, in that order; junction bases with no gene match: 7. Germline CDR1 reads LGHNA; CDR2 reads YSLEER. There are 16 residues in the CDR3. The CDR3 reads CASSHGTSGTQNTQYF. The CDR3 DNA is TGCGCCAGCAGCCACGGGACTAGCGGGACCCAGAATACGCAGTATTTT.

The J gene is TRBJ1-1, the V gene TRBV6-5; D not resolved. The CDR3 totals 12 residues. Germline V lookup: CDR1 MNHEY, CDR2 SVGAGI. The V gene lost 5 bases and the J gene lost 2 bases, with 6 bases spanning the gap. CDR3 in amino acids: CASSRQNTEAFF. The CDR3 DNA follows: TGTGCCAGCAGTAGACAAAACACTGAAGCTTTCTTT.

The rearrangement links TRBV20-1 to TRBJ2-1; 7 bases fit TRBD2. The germline V gene encodes CDR1 DFQATT and CDR2 SNEGSKA (reference sequence). The CDR3 runs 11 residues. Trimming took 1 base from V and 16 from J; bases not matched to a gene: 7. In DNA form, the CDR3 reads TGCAGTGCTAGAGTGGGCGGGAGTGGTTTCTTC. Translating it yields CSARVGGSGFF.

This sequence joins TRBV6-6 and TRBJ1-5; TRBD1 might be the D (5 bases). CDR1 and CDR2 from the germline V gene are MNHNY and SVGAGI (reference sequence). This CDR3 comprises 13 residues. V lost 5 bases and J 4 bases, leaving 9 bases between the germline ends. The CDR3 loop reads CASSGGVNQPQHF. In DNA form, the CDR3 reads TGTGCCAGCAGTGGAGGGGTTAATCAGCCCCAGCATTTT.

The chain recombines TRBV7-3 with TRBJ2-3, with 7 bases fitting TRBD2. V lost 7 bases to trimming and J lost 0 bases; unmatched junction nucleotides: 7. The CDR3 has 15 residues. The germline CDR1 and CDR2 sequences are SGHTA and FQGTGA. The CDR3 spells CASTMGGSSTDTQYF. The CDR3 coding sequence is TGTGCCAGCACCATGGGGGGGTCTAGCACAGATACGCAGTATTTT.

The genes are TRBV14 and TRBJ2-3; 11 bases are shared with TRBD2. The ends lost 0 bases at V and 3 bases at J; junction bases unmatched: 2. This CDR3 contains 16 residues. CDR1 is SGHDN and CDR2 is FVKESK in the germline V gene. CDR3 region: CASSQDWTSGTDTQYF. CDR3 nucleotides: TGTGCCAGCAGCCAAGATTGGACTAGCGGGACAGATACGCAGTATTTT.

The chain is built from TRBV28 and TRBJ2-5, with TRBD2 identical over 7 bases. Germline V gene sequence: CDR1 MDHEN, CDR2 SYDVKM. The CDR3 spans 14 residues. J was trimmed by 5 bases and V by 6 bases; bases with no gene match: 9. This CDR3 is CASSSQTSRETQYF. CDR3 DNA: TGTGCCAGCAGCTCTCAGACTAGCCGGGAGACCCAGTACTTC.

The rearrangement joins TRBV6-2 or TRBV6-3 to TRBJ2-1, with TRBD2 identical over 8 bases. The CDR3 extends over 15 amino acids. Germline trimming cut 6 bases from V and 8 bases from J; bases unmatched to any gene: 12. CDR1 is MNHEY, CDR2 SVGEGT, per germline. CDR3 sequence: CASSRTSPQVDEQFF. CDR3 nucleotides: TGTGCCAGCAGCAGGACTAGCCCCCAAGTCGATGAGCAGTTCTTC.

This chain connects TRBV7-2 to TRBJ1-5, with D unresolved. There are 13 residues in the CDR3. The V end was cut by 1 base, the J end by 5 bases, with 6 bases between. Germline lookup yields CDR1 SGHTA and CDR2 FQGNSA. This CDR3 is CASSLVLDQPQHF. In DNA form, the CDR3 reads TGTGCCAGCAGCTTAGTCCTTGATCAGCCCCAGCATTTT. The complete variable domain, with remaining parts taken from reference TRBV7-2 and TRBJ1-5, reads GAGVSQSPSNKVTEKGKDVELRCDPISGHTALYWYRQSLGQGLEFLIYFQGNSAPDKSGLPSDRFSAERTGGSVSTLTIQRTQQEDSAVYLCASSLVLDQPQHFGDGTRLSIL.

The CDR3 sequence is CATSFGRNEQFF. The CDR3 bases are TGTGCCACCAGCTTTGGGAGAAATGAGCAGTTCTTC. J is TRBJ2-1 and V is TRBV15; possibly TRBD2 for D (5 bases). CDR1 and CDR2 (germline): LNHNV, YYDKDF (reference sequence). This CDR3 is 12 amino acids long. V was cut by 5 bases and J by 7 bases, with 9 bases left in between. Together with reference TRBV15 and TRBJ2-1, the CDR3 gives the full variable domain: DAMVIQNPRYQVTQFGKPVTLSCSQTLNHNVMYWYQQKSSQAPKLLFHYYDKDFNNEADTPDNFQSRRPNTSFCFLDIRSPGLGDTAMYLCATSFGRNEQFFGPGTRLTVL.

This chain joins TRBV4-3 and TRBJ2-1; perhaps TRBD2 as D (5 bases). V was shortened by 3 bases and J by 9 bases, with 6 bases between the two germline ends. The germline CDR1 and CDR2 sequences are LGHNA and YSLEER. CDR3 length: 11 amino acids. CDR3 sequence reads: CASSQGSEQFF. The DNA for the CDR3 is TGCGCCAGCAGCCAGGGGAGTGAGCAGTTCTTC.

This clone was seen more than once but under ten times. The rearrangement uses TRBV6-5 and TRBJ2-1; 7 bases match TRBD1. V shed 2 bases and J 5 bases; nucleotides not matched to a gene: 0. Germline V CDR1 and CDR2: MNHEY, SVGAGI. CDR3 length: 13 residues. CDR3 nucleotides: TGTGCCAGCAGTTACGACAGGGACAATGAGCAGTTCTTC. Translating it yields CASSYDRDNEQFF.

This clone was observed once. The chain joins TRBV29-1 to TRBJ1-1, with 8 positions matching TRBD1. The trim removed 6 bases at V and 0 bases at J, leaving 6 bases unmatched. The CDR3 is 14 residues long. The germline V gene encodes CDR1 SQVTM and CDR2 ANQGSEA. The CDR3 coding sequence is TGCAGCGTCTTCAACAGGGGGTTGAACACTGAAGCTTTCTTT. It translates to CSVFNRGLNTEAFF.

The genes are TRBV29-1 and TRBJ1-4; D unresolved. The CDR3 has 14 amino acids. V shed 2 bases and J shed 5 bases, with 12 bases lying between them. Germline assignment: CDR1 SQVTM and CDR2 ANQGSEA. The CDR3 protein is CSVELPGSNEKLFF. In DNA form, the CDR3 reads TGCAGCGTTGAATTGCCAGGATCAAATGAAAAACTGTTTTTT.

Only one count was recorded for this clone. The chain carries TRBV5-4 and TRBJ2-5; D unresolved. The CDR3 consists of 16 residues. V was pared by 0 bases and J by 2 bases, with 14 bases between. Germline V gene data show CDR1 as SGHNT and CDR2 as YYREEE (reference sequence). The CDR3 here is CASSLAGLVGQETQYF. In DNA, the CDR3 is TGTGCCAGCAGCTTGGCCGGCCTAGTCGGGCAAGAGACCCAGTACTTC.